This TCR beta chain was observed in a study of vaccination and CD4 T cells after COVID-19. Looking at the study overall: A positive SARS-CoV-2 nasal swab PCR result was recorded for each convalescent patient; about ten were mild and one severe.

The germline V and J ends were trimmed by 3 bases and 5 bases, with 3 bases remaining between them. Germline values: CDR1 SGHAT, CDR2 FQNNGV. The CDR3 spans 11 residues. A note on this clonotype: As yet, its antigen is unknown.

Regarding treatment: approximately nine-day PBMC culture with coronavirus spike peptide pools or control peptides (ViraFEST assay). Expanded clonotypes were found by TCR sequencing after peptide-pool stimulation (ViraFEST). The Oncomine TCR Beta short-read assay sequenced DNA from cultured CD4+ T cells. TCRdb fed the PCR reads into MiXCR, producing one record per CDR3 protein. The table shows over 15,000 distinct CDR3 sequences, with around 55% occurring only once. The V and J genes are TRBV11-2 and TRBJ2-3, with D hard to call. Sample: CD4+ T cells from blood, cultured in vitro. The receptor was derived from a human donor who had recovered from COVID-19. The CDR3 loop is CASSFGDTQYF. DNA of the CDR3: TGTGCCAGCAGCTTTGGAGATACGCAGTATTTT.